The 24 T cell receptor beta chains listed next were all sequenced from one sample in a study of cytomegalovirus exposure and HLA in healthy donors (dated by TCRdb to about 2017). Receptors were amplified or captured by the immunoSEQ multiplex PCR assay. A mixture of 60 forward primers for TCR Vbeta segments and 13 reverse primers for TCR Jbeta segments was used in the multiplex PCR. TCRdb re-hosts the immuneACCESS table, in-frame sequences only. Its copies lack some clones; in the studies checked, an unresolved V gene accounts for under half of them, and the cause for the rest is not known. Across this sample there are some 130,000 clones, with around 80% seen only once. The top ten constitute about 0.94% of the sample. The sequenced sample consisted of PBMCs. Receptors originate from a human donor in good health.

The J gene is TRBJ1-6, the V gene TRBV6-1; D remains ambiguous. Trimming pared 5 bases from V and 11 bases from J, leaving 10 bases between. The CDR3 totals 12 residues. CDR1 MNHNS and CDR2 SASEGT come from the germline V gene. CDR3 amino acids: CASSYPSAPLHF. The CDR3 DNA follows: TGTGCCAGCAGTTATCCCTCCGCACCCCTCCACTTT.

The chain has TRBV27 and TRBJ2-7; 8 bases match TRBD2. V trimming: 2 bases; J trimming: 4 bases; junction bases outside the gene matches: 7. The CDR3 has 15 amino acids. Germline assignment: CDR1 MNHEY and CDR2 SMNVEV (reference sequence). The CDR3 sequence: CASSLNPRGGYEQYF. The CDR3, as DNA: TGTGCCAGCAGTTTAAACCCTCGCGGGGGGTACGAGCAGTACTTC.

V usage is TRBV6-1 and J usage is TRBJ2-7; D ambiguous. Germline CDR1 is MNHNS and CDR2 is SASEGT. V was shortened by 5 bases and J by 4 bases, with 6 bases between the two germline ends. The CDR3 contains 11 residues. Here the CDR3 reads CASSWSYEQYF. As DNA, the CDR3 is TGTGCCAGCAGTTGGAGTTACGAGCAGTACTTC.

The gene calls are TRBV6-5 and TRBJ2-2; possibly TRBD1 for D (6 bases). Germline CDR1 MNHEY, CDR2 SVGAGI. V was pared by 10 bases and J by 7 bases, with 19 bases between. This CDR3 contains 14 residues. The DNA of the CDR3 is TGTGCCACTGGGGGACAAGAGAACTACGGGGAGCTGTTTTTT. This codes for CATGGQENYGELFF.

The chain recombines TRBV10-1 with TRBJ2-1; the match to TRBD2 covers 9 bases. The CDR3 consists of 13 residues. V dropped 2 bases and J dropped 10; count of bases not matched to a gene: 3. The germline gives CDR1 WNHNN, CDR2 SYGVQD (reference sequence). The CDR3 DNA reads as TGCGCCAGCAGTGAGCCTAGCGGGGTGGAGCAGTTCTTC. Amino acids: CASSEPSGVEQFF.

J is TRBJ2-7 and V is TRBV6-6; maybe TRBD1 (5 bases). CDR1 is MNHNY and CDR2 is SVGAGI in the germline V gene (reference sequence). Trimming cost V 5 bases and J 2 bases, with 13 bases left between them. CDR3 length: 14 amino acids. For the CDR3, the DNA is TGTGCCAGCAGTAACCAGGGAATCCCCTACGAGCAGTACTTC. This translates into CASSNQGIPYEQYF.

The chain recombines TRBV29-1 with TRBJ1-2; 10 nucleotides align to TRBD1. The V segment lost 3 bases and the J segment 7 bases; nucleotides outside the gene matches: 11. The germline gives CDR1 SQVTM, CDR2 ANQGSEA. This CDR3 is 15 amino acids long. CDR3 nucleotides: TGCAGCGTTGAGGGGGACAGGGGTCCTTCTTTTGGCTACACCTTC. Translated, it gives CSVEGDRGPSFGYTF.

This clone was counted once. This CDR3 is CARPREGRNLEQYF. The CDR3 DNA follows: TGCGCCAGACCAAGGGAGGGTAGAAACCTCGAGCAGTACTTC. V is TRBV5-1 and J is TRBJ2-7, with 7 positions matching TRBD2. There are 14 residues in the CDR3. V dropped 8 bases and J dropped 6; count of bases not matched to a gene: 14. CDR1 and CDR2 (germline): SGHRS, YFSETQ.

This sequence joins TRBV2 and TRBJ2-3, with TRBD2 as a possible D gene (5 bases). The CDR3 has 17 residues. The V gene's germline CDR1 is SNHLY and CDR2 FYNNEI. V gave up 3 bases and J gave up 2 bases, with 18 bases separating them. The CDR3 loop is CASSDEGLGFDTDTQYF. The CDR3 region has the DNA TGTGCCAGCAGTGACGAGGGATTGGGTTTTGACACAGATACGCAGTATTTT.

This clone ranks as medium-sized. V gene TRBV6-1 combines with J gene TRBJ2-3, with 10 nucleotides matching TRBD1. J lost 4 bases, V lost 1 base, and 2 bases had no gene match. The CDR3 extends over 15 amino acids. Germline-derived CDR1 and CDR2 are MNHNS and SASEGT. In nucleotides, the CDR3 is TGTGCCAGCAGTGAAGGGGGGACAGGGGCAGATACGCAGTATTTT. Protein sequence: CASSEGGTGADTQYF.

The CDR3 DNA sequence: TGTGCCAGCAGCAAAGGGGGCGTACGCTACAATGAGCAGTTCTTC. Its translation is CASSKGGVRYNEQFF. The V call is TRBV9, the J call TRBJ2-1; 7 positions match TRBD1. The V gene end was trimmed by 4 bases and the J gene end by 3 bases; junction bases not matched to a gene: 7. This CDR3 spans 15 amino acids. Germline V gene data show CDR1 as SGDLS and CDR2 as YYNGEE.

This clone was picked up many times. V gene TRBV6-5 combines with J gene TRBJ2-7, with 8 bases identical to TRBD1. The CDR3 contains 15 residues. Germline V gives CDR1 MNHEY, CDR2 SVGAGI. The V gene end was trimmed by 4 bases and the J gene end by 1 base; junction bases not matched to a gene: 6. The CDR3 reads CASSWGQVGSYEQYF. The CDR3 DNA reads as TGTGCCAGCAGTTGGGGACAGGTTGGGTCCTACGAGCAGTACTTC.

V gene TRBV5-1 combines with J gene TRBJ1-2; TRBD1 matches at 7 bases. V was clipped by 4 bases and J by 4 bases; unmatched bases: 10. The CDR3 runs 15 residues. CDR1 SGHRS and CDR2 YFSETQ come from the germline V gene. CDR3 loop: CASSATGTVGYGYTF. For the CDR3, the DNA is TGCGCCAGCAGCGCCACCGGGACAGTAGGCTATGGCTACACCTTC.

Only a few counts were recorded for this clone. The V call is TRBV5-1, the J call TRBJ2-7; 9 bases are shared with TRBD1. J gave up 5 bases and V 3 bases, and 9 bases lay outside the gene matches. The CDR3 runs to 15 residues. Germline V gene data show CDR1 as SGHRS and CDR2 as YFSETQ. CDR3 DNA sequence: TGCGCCAGCAGCTCAAGGACAGGGGCAATGGACGAGCAGTACTTC. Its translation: CASSSRTGAMDEQYF.

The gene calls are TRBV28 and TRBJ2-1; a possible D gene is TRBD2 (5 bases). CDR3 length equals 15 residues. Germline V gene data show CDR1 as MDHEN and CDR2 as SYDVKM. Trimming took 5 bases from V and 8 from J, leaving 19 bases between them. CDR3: CASSPARGAWDEQFF. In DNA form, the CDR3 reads TGTGCCAGCAGTCCCGCCCGGGGTGCCTGGGATGAGCAGTTCTTC.

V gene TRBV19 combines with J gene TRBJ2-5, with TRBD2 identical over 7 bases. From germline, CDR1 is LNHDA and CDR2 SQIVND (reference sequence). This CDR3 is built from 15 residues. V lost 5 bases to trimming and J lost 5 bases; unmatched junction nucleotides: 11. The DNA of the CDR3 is TGTGCCAGTAGTCCGGGGGAGGGGAGGTTGGAGACCCAGTACTTC. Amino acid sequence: CASSPGEGRLETQYF.

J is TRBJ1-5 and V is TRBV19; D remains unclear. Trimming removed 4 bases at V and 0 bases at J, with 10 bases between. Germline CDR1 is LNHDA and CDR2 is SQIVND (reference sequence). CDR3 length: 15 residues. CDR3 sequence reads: CASSRRVISNQPQHF. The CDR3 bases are TGTGCCAGTAGTAGGCGGGTCATTAGCAATCAGCCCCAGCATTTT.

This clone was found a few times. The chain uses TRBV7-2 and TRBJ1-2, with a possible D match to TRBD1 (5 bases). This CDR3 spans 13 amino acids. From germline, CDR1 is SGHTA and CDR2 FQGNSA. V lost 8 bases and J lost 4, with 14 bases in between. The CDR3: CASGFAGLYGYTF. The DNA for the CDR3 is TGTGCCAGCGGATTCGCAGGGCTCTATGGCTACACCTTC.

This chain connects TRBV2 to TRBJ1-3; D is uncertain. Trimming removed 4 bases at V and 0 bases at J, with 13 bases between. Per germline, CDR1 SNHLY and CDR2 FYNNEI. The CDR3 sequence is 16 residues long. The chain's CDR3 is CASSGVQAYSGNTIYF. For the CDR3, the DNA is TGTGCCAGCAGTGGTGTGCAGGCTTACTCTGGAAACACCATATATTTT.

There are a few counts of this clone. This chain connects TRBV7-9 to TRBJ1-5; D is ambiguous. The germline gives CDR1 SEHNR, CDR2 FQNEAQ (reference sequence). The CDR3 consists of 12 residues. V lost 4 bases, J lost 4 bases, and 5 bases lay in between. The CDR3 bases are TGTGCCAGCAGCTCCGTAAATCAGCCCCAGCATTTT. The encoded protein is CASSSVNQPQHF.

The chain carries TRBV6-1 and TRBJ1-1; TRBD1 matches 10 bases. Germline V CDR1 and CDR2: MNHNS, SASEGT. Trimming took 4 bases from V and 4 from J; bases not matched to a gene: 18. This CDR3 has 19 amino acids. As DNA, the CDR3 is TGTGCCAGCAGTGCCTATCCCGACAGGGGGCTTGGATTAGGCACTGAAGCTTTCTTT. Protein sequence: CASSAYPDRGLGLGTEAFF.

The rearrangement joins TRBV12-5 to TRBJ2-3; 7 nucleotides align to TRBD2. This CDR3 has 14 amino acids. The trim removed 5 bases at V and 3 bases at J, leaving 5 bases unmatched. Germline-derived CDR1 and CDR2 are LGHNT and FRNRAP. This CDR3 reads CASGLGGETDTQYF. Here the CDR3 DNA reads TGTGCTAGTGGTCTGGGGGGGGAGACAGATACGCAGTATTTT.

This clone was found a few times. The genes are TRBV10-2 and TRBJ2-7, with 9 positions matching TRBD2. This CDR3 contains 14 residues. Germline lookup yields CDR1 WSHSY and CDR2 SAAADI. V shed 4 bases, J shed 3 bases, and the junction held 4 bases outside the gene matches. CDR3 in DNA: TGCGCCAGCAGTGGGACTAGCGTCGTCTACGAGCAGTACTTC. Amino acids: CASSGTSVVYEQYF.

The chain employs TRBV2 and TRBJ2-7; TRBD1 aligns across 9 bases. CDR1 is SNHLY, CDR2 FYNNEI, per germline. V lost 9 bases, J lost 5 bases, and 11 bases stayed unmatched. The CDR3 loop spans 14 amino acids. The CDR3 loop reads CARGVEDRGHEQYF. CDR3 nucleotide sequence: TGTGCCAGAGGGGTGGAGGACAGGGGTCACGAGCAGTACTTC.